The 10 T cell receptor beta chains presented below share a single source sample, sequenced in a study of T cells in Graves' hyperthyroidism and ophthalmopathy. TCR beta CDR3 regions were amplified from RNA transcripts. When the TCR CDR3 underwent first-round RT-PCR, the HTBI primer set was used. TCRdb fed the multiplex PCR reads into MiXCR, producing one record per CDR3 protein. The sample contains about 59,000 distinct CDR3 sequences, about 57% of which appear only once. The specimen sequenced was blood. The receptor set was obtained from a woman in her sixties or seventies with Graves' ophthalmopathy.

Worth noting for this clonotype: An end of the junction differs from the germline gene, which may be a read error. V and J are TRBV7-8 and TRBJ1-4; no clear D gene. The CDR3 has 15 residues. CDR1 is SGHVS and CDR2 is FQNEAQ in the germline V gene. Here the CDR3 reads CASSLGPPGDEKLFF. In DNA form, the CDR3 reads TGTGCCAGCAGCCTCGGGCCGCCCGGAGATGAGAAACTGTTTTTC.

There are many counts of this clonotype. V gene TRBV14 combines with J gene TRBJ2-7; the D is unclear. The germline V gene has CDR1 SGHDN and CDR2 FVKESK. This CDR3 is 13 amino acids long. V was trimmed by 1 base and J by 1 base, leaving 5 bases between them. The CDR3 DNA reads TGTGCCAGCAGCCAAGTCGGATCCTACGAGCAGTACTTC. As protein: CASSQVGSYEQYF.

This clonotype was seen many times. This chain joins TRBV7-2 and TRBJ2-2; 7 bases fit TRBD1. This CDR3 spans 17 amino acids. CDR1 and CDR2 from the germline V gene are SGHTA and FQGNSA. Trimming cost V 5 bases and J 7 bases; bases outside gene matches: 16. The CDR3 DNA reads as TGTGCCAGCAGCCCAAGGACAGGCTTCGGGGCGAACGGGGAGCTGTTTTTT. This sequence encodes CASSPRTGFGANGELFF.

There are many counts of this clonotype. The rearrangement links TRBV20-1 to TRBJ2-2; D is undetermined. This CDR3 is built from 15 residues. Germline V CDR1 and CDR2: DFQATT, SNEGSKA (reference sequence). V was cut by 1 base and J by 5 bases, with 14 bases left in between. Written as DNA, the CDR3 is TGCAGTGCTAGAGTACTCCAGGTCCAAACCGGGGAGCTGTTTTTT. Protein: CSARVLQVQTGELFF.

This clonotype was seen many times. The chain links TRBV19 to TRBJ2-5, with TRBD2 matching over 7 bases. The V gene's germline CDR1 is LNHDA and CDR2 SQIVND (reference sequence). The CDR3 is made up of 14 amino acids. V trimming: 3 bases; J trimming: 2 bases; junction bases outside the gene matches: 3. CDR3 amino acids: CASSIPGLQETQYF. DNA of the CDR3: TGTGCCAGTAGTATCCCGGGACTACAAGAGACCCAGTACTTC.

This clonotype was observed a handful of times. V is TRBV29-1 and J is TRBJ1-1; D uncertain. This CDR3 contains 14 residues. Germline lookup yields CDR1 SQVTM and CDR2 ANQGSEA. V lost 4 bases, J lost 2 bases, and 14 bases lay in between. CDR3 region: CSVVGDRTNTEAFF. CDR3 in DNA: TGCAGCGTTGTCGGGGATCGGACCAACACTGAAGCTTTCTTT.

The table lists this clonotype with a few counts. CDR3 nucleotide sequence: TGTGCCAGTAGACTTCTGGGGCTGAACACTGAAGCTTTCTTT. Translating it yields CASRLLGLNTEAFF. The chain carries TRBV19 and TRBJ1-1; TRBD1 might be the D (5 bases). Germline V lookup: CDR1 LNHDA, CDR2 SQIVND (reference sequence). V lost 6 bases, J lost 0 bases, and 11 bases lay in between. CDR3 length equals 14 residues.

This clonotype was recorded many times. The chain carries TRBV12-3 or TRBV12-4 and TRBJ1-2; D gene unclear. CDR3 size: 13 residues. V was pared by 2 bases and J by 6 bases, with 10 bases between. The CDR3, as DNA: TGTGCCAGCAGTTTACTGGGGAGGGATGGCTACACCTTC. As protein: CASSLLGRDGYTF.

V is TRBV20-1 and J is TRBJ2-5, with D possibly TRBD1 on 6 matching bases. The CDR3 runs 14 residues. CDR1 is DFQATT and CDR2 is SNEGSKA in the germline V gene (reference sequence). V was clipped by 5 bases and J by 5 bases, with 18 bases between them. DNA for the CDR3: TGCAGTGCTCCGACAGGAGGAGGCTCGGAGACCCAGTACTTC. Its protein is CSAPTGGGSETQYF.

This rearrangement joins TRBV3-2 to TRBJ2-3; the table's D call of TRBD1 was not tested on the DNA. TRBV3-2 is termed a pseudogene. The length of the CDR3 is 17 residues. The CDR3 protein is CASSYQTEGVSTDTQSF. The CDR3 region has the DNA TGTGCCAGCAGCTACCAAACAGAGGGTGTAAGCACAGATACGCAGTCTTTT.